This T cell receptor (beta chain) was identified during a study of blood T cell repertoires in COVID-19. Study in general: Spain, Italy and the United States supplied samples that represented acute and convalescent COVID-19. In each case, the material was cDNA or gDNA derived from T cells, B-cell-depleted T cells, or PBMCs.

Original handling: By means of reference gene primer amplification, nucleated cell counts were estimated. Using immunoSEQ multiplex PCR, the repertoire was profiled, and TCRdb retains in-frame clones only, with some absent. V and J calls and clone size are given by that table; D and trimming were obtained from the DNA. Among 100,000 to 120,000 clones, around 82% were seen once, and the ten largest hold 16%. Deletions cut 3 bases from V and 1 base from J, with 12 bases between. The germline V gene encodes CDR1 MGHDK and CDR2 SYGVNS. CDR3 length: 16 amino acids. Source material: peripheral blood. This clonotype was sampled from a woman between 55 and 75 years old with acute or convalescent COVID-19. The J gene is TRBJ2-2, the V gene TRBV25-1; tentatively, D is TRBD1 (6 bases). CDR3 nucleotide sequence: TGTGCCAGCAGTGAGGCCGGGACAAGGAACACCGGGGAGCTGTTTTTT. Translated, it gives CASSEAGTRNTGELFF.